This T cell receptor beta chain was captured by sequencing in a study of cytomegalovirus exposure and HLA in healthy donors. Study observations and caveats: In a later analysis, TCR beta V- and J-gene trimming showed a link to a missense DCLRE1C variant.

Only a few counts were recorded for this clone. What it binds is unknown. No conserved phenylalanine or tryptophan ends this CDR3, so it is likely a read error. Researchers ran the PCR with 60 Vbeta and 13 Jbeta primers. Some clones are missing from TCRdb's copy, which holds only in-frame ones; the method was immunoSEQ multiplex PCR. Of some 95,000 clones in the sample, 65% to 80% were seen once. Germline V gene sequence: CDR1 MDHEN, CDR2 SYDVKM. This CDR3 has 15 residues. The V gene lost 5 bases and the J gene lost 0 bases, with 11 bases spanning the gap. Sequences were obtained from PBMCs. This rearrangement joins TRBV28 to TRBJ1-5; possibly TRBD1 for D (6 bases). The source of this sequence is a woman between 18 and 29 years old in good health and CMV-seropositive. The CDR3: CASSKQGDSNQPQHS. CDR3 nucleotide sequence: TGTGCCAGCAGTAAACAGGGTGATAGCAATCAGCCCCAGCATTCT.